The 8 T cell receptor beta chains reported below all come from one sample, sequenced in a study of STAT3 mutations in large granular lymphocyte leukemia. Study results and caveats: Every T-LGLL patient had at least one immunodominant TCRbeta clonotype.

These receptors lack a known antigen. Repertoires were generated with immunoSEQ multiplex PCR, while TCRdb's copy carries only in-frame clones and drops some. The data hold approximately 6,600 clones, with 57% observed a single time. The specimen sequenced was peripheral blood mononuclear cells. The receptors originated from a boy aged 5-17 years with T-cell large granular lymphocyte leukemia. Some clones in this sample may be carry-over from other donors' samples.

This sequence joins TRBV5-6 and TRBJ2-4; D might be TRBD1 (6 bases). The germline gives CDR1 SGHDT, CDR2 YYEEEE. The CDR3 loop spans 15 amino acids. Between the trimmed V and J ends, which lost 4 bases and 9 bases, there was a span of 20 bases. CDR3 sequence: CASSVLTGDGGIQYF. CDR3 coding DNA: TGTGCCAGCAGCGTGTTGACAGGAGACGGTGGCATTCAGTACTTC.

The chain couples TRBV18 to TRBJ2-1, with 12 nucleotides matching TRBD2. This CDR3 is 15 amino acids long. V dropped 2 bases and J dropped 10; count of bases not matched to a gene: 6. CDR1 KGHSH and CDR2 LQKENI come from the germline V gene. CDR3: CASSPTGTSGPEQFF. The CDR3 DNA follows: TGTGCCAGCTCACCAACAGGGACTAGCGGGCCGGAGCAGTTCTTC.

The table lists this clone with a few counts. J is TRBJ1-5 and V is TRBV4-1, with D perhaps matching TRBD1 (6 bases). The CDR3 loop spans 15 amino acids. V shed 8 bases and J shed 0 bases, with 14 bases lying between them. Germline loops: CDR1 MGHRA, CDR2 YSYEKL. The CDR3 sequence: CASSRGQTSNQPQHF. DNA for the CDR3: TGCGCCAGCTCGCGCGGACAGACTAGCAATCAGCCCCAGCATTTT.

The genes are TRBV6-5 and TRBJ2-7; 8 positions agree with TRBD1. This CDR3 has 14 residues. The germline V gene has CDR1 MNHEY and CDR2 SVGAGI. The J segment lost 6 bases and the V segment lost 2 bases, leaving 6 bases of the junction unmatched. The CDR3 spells CASSYGQGSSEQYF. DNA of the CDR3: TGTGCCAGCAGTTACGGACAGGGATCAAGCGAGCAGTACTTC.

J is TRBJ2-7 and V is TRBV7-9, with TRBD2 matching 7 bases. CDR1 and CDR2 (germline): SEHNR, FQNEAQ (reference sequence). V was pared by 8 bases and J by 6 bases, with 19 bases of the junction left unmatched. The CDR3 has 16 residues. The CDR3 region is CASRNSRGTPAGEQYF. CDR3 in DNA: TGTGCCAGCCGAAACTCGCGGGGGACCCCCGCTGGCGAGCAGTACTTC.

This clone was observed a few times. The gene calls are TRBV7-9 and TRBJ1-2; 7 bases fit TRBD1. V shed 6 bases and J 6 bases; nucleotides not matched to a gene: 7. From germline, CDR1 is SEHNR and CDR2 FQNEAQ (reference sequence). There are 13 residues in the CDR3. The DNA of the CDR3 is TGTGCCAGCAGACCAGACAGGGCTAATGGCTACACCTTC. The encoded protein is CASRPDRANGYTF.

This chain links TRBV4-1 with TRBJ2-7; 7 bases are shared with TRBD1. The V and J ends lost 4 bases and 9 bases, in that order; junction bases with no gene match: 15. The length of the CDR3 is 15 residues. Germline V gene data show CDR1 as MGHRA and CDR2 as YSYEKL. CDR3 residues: CASSPLYDRAKGQYF. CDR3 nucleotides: TGCGCCAGCAGCCCCCTTTATGACAGGGCGAAGGGGCAGTACTTC.

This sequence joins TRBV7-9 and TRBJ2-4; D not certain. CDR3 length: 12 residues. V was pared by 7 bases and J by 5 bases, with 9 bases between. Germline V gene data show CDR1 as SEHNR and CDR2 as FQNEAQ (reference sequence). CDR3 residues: CASTHTENIQYF. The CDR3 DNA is TGTGCCAGCACCCACACCGAAAACATTCAGTACTTC.